The source of this T cell receptor beta chain is a study of PD-1 blockade in classical Hodgkin lymphoma. The CDR3 runs 15 residues. Germline V CDR1 and CDR2: LGHNA, YNFKEQ. Trimming removed 1 base from V and 0 bases from J, with 10 bases in between. The time point is: cycle 4 day 1 (C4D1), after less than seven weeks of nivolumab. Relapses following autologous stem cell transplantation were seen in all patients, with brentuximab vedotin exposure varying. Applied to thawed PBMCs, magnetic negative selection was the method used to isolate CD8+ T cells. This clone was recorded once. The assay was immunoSEQ multiplex PCR, and TCRdb's table has in-frame clones only and misses some. The profile covers about 20,000 clones, with more than 75% appearing a single time and approximately 7% taken by the ten largest.

The receptor was derived from a human donor with classical Hodgkin lymphoma. V usage is TRBV4-2 and J usage is TRBJ2-7; no reliable D call. The starting material was CD8+ T cells from blood, obtained before the fourth cycle of nivolumab. As DNA, the CDR3 is TGTGCCAGCAGCCAAGTTCTGGAAAGCTCCTACGAGCAGTACTTC. It codes for CASSQVLESSYEQYF.